The present T cell receptor beta chain was sequenced within a study of shared clonotypes between healthy human individuals. On the study more broadly: CD4 naive and memory got three plates each, CD8 naive two, CD8 memory one.

This clone was seen just once. Some clones are missing from TCRdb's copy, which holds only in-frame ones; the method was immunoSEQ multiplex PCR. The top ten hold roughly 0.13% of the sample, which has 2 million to 2.5 million clones, approximately 95% seen once. Germline V gene data show CDR1 as ENHRY and CDR2 as SYGVKD. V lost 1 base, J lost 1 base, and 6 bases stayed unmatched. The CDR3 totals 17 residues. The chain recombines TRBV10-3 with TRBJ2-5; 10 bases are a match to TRBD2. The sequence was obtained from a man between 18 and 29 years old in good health. Sequencing input: naive CD4+ T cells sorted from blood. The subset is: CD45RA+ positively selected. CDR3 bases: TGTGCCATCAGTGAGTTTTCTAGCGGGAGACGCCAAGAGACCCAGTACTTC. Protein sequence: CAISEFSSGRRQETQYF.